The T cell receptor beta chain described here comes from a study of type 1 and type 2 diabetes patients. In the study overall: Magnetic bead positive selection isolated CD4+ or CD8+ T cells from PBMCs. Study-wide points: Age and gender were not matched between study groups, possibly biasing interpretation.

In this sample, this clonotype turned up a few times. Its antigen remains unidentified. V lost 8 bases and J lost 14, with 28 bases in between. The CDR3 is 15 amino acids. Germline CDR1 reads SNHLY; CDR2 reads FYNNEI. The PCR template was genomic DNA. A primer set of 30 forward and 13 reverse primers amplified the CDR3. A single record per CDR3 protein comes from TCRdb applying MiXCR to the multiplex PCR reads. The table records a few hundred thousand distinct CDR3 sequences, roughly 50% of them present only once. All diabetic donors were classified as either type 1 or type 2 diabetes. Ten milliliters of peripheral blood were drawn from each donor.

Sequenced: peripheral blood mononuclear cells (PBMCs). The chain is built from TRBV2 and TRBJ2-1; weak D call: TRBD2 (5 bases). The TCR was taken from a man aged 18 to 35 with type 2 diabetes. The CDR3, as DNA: TGTGCCAGCTCTGATGGAGGCACAGCGGCAATTGTAAAGTTCTTC. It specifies CASSDGGTAAIVKFF.